The source of this T cell receptor (beta chain) is a study of blood T cell repertoires in COVID-19. Study summary: T cells, B-cell-depleted T cells, or PBMCs provided the cDNA or gDNA that served as material.

Trimming took off 0 bases at V and 5 bases at J, with 11 bases between the two ends. Germline V CDR1 and CDR2: LGHDT, YNNKEL (reference sequence). This CDR3 contains 16 residues. Repertoires were generated with immunoSEQ multiplex PCR, while TCRdb's copy carries only in-frame clones and drops some. This sample carries some 180,000 clones, roughly 83% of them seen once, and the ten largest clones take 5.5% to 7%. The receptor was derived from a woman in her thirties or forties with COVID-19, enrolled during active disease. Sequenced input: peripheral blood. The chain has TRBV3-1 (or the pseudogene TRBV3-2) and TRBJ1-6; D is unresolved. The CDR3, as DNA: TGTGCCAGCAGCCAAGATGCGGGCGCGCATAATTCACCCCTCCACTTT. Encoded protein: CASSQDAGAHNSPLHF.